The rows below give T cell receptor beta chains drawn from one sample of a study of blood T cell repertoires in COVID-19. TCRdb's table, derived via immunoSEQ multiplex PCR, lists solely in-frame clones and lacks some. The sample includes about 270,000 clones, 65% to 90% of them seen just once. The material sequenced was PBMCs or T cells enriched from blood (not recorded which). The origin of the receptors is a man between 18 and 29 years old who had recovered from COVID-19. Each CDR3 is given with its conserved first and last residue. D genes are given only for firm matches. Clone size is shown for a subset of rows, as once, few, many or a class of expanded clone.

v_gene,len,j_gene,abundance,d_gene,CDR3nt,CDR3aa
TRBV7-9,19,TRBJ1-6,NA,NA,TGTGCCAGCAGCTTCCGAGATTGGGGCAGGGTAAGTTTATGTTCACCCCTCCACTTT,CASSFRDWGRVSLCSPLHF
TRBV11-2,13,TRBJ1-4,NA,TRBD1,TGTGCCAGCAGCTTAGACACAGGGGGAAAACTGTTTTTT,CASSLDTGGKLFF
TRBV19,16,TRBJ2-6,NA,NA,TGTGCCAGTAGCCCGGGTGCCTTCTCTGGGGCCAACGTCCTGACTTTC,CASSPGAFSGANVLTF
TRBV27,15,TRBJ1-2,NA,NA,TGTGCCAGCAGTAGCCCGATACAGGGAATCTATGGCTACACCTTC,CASSSPIQGIYGYTF
TRBV5-8,17,TRBJ1-4,NA,NA,TGTGCCAGCAGCTTGGTTCACACCGAATTGGCAAATGAAAAACTGTTTTTT,CASSLVHTELANEKLFF
TRBV18,16,TRBJ2-2,NA,TRBD2,TGTGCCAGCTCACCGAGCCTAGCGGGGCATAAGGAGGAGCTGTTTTTT,CASSPSLAGHKEELFF
TRBV5-1,16,TRBJ2-3,NA,TRBD2,TGCGCCAGCAGCTTACGACTAGCGGGAAGCACAGATACGCAGTATTTT,CASSLRLAGSTDTQYF
TRBV5-1,14,TRBJ2-7,NA,NA,TGCGCCAGCAGCCAGGGACAGGGACTAGGCGAGCAGTACTTC,CASSQGQGLGEQYF
TRBV19,16,TRBJ2-5,NA,TRBD2,TGTGCCAGTACCCTGGGTCCTAGCGGGTACCAAGAGACCCAGTACTTC,CASTLGPSGYQETQYF
TRBV18,13,TRBJ1-2,once,NA,TGTGCCAGCTCACCACAGGGAGACTATGGCTACACCTTC,CASSPQGDYGYTF
TRBV11-3,13,TRBJ2-1,NA,NA,TGTGCCAGCAGCTTAGATTCCAGCGGAAAGCAGTTCTTC,CASSLDSSGKQFF
TRBV6-1,16,TRBJ2-7,NA,TRBD1,TGTGCCAGCAGTGGACGTAACAGGGGGCTCGTATACGAGCAGTACTTC,CASSGRNRGLVYEQYF
TRBV13,15,TRBJ1-4,NA,NA,TGTGCCAGCAGCATGAGGACAGTGGCTAATGAAAAACTGTTTTTT,CASSMRTVANEKLFF
TRBV7-9,15,TRBJ2-1,once,TRBD2,TGTGCCAGCAGCTTAGGGGGAGGGTACTACAATGAGCAGTTCTTC,CASSLGGGYYNEQFF
TRBV5-6,17,TRBJ2-2,NA,TRBD1,TGTGCCAGCAGCTCGGACAGGGGGGTTGCGGGCACCGGGGAGCTGTTTTTT,CASSSDRGVAGTGELFF
TRBV19,15,TRBJ1-5,few,NA,TGTGCCAGTACCACCGACAGCTGGGGGAGGCAGCCCCAGCATTTT,CASTTDSWGRQPQHF
TRBV6-4,14,TRBJ2-1,NA,TRBD2,TGTGCCAGCAGTGTGATAGCGGGGGGGAATGAGCAGTTCTTC,CASSVIAGGNEQFF
TRBV7-2,13,TRBJ1-1,NA,NA,TGTGCCAGCAGCTTAGGGTGGACGGGGGAAGCTTTCTTT,CASSLGWTGEAFF
TRBV2,12,TRBJ2-7,once,NA,TGTGCCAGCTCTGTATTAGGGGGAGAACAGTACTTC,CASSVLGGEQYF
TRBV19,15,TRBJ1-1,NA,NA,TGTGCCAGTAGTATCGGGTCGGGGGTTCGGACTGAAGCTTTCTTT,CASSIGSGVRTEAFF
TRBV18,16,TRBJ2-3,once,TRBD1,TGTGCCAGCTCACCAGGGACAGCCAGGCTCACAGATACGCAGTATTTT,CASSPGTARLTDTQYF
TRBV4-2,17,TRBJ2-1,NA,TRBD2,TGTGCCAGCAGCCAAGGGAGTCGACTAGCGGGGGGGAATGAGCAGTTCTTC,CASSQGSRLAGGNEQFF
TRBV10-3,14,TRBJ1-1,NA,NA,TGTGCCATCAGTGACCTCGAGGGGAACACTGAAGCTTTCTTT,CAISDLEGNTEAFF
TRBV24-1,14,TRBJ2-7,NA,NA,TGTGCCACCAGTGATGCCGACAGGAGTTACGAGCAGTACTTC,CATSDADRSYEQYF
TRBV4-2,16,TRBJ2-2,NA,TRBD2,TGTGCCAGCAGCCAAACCGGGACTACGAACACCGGGGAGCTGTTTTTT,CASSQTGTTNTGELFF
TRBV28,15,TRBJ2-5,NA,TRBD1,TGTGCCAGCAGTTCCTTACAGGGGGCGCGACGGACCCAGTACTTC,CASSSLQGARRTQYF